Listed below are T cell receptor beta chains from one sample, sequenced in a study of Graves' ophthalmopathy and Graves' hyperthyroidism. TCRdb independently ran MiXCR on the multiplex PCR reads; one entry per CDR3 protein. The sample contains roughly 1.1 million distinct CDR3 sequences, about two fifths of which appear only once. Sequenced input: peripheral blood or thyroid tissue (not recorded which). The receptors derive from an adult man with Graves' hyperthyroidism. Each CDR3 is given with its conserved first and last residue. The D gene is left open where the match is weak. For some rows the clone size is stated as once, few or many, or as a class when expanded; others skip it.

>few|TRBD1|TRBV20-1|TRBJ1-5
TGCAGTGTTCTCCAGGGGACAGGGGGTTCTCTTAGCAATCAGCCCCAGCATTTT
CSVLQGTGGSLSNQPQHF
>.|TRBD1|TRBV2|TRBJ1-3
TGTGCCAGCAGTGCGGGACAGGGAGCTGGAAACACCATATATTTT
CASSAGQGAGNTIYF
>.|.|TRBV30|TRBJ1-2
TGTGCCTGGAGTGTCTCGTATCAGGTCAGCAACTATGGCTACACCTTC
CAWSVSYQVSNYGYTF
>few|TRBD1|TRBV12-3/TRBV12-4|TRBJ2-7
TGTGCCAGCAGTCAACAGGGGGCCCAATCCTACGAGCAGTACTTC
CASSQQGAQSYEQYF
>.|TRBD1|TRBV12-3/TRBV12-4|TRBJ2-5
TGTGCCAGCAGTCTGGGACAGGGACAGGGGGGGACCCAGTACTTC
CASSLGQGQGGTQYF
>few|TRBD2|TRBV7-3|TRBJ2-2
TGTGCCAGCAGCGGCGCTAGCGGGAGGGCCTCCGGGGAGCTGTTTTTT
CASSGASGRASGELFF
>many|.|TRBV2|TRBJ2-2
TGTGCCAGCAGTGCCGGGTCTCGCACCGGGGAGCTGTTTTTT
CASSAGSRTGELFF
>.|.|TRBV6-2/TRBV6-3|TRBJ1-1
TGTGCCAGCAGTCAGACAGTAAACATGAACACTGAAGCTTTCTTT
CASSQTVNMNTEAFF
>.|TRBD1|TRBV10-3|TRBJ1-2
TGTGCCAGCGTGAGGGACAGATTGACCTATGGCTACACCTTC
CASVRDRLTYGYTF
>.|.|TRBV5-1|TRBJ1-2
TGCGCCAGCAGGGAGGACAAGGTCACCTTC
CASREDKVTF
>few|.|TRBV4-3|TRBJ1-2
TGCGCCAGCAGCCGGAACAGCGGTCTCGGGGGCTACACCTTC
CASSRNSGLGGYTF
>few|.|TRBV28|TRBJ2-2
TGTGCCAGCAGATATCAGTACACCGGGGAGCTGTTTTTT
CASRYQYTGELFF
>.|TRBD1|TRBV10-3|TRBJ2-2
TGTGCCATCAGGAGGACAGGGGATTACACCGGGGAGCTGTTTTTT
CAIRRTGDYTGELFF
>.|.|TRBV7-2|TRBJ2-5
TGTGCCAGCAGCTTAGTTCCCGTCGGGTCGCACTTC
CASSLVPVGSHF
>few|TRBD2|TRBV20-1|TRBJ2-5
TGCAGTGCTTCCCGGGGGACTAGCGGGAGGATGGAGACCCAGTACTTC
CSASRGTSGRMETQYF
>many|.|TRBV11-2|TRBJ1-1
TGTGCCAGCAGGTCCATTGGGCGGCCTGAAGCTTTCTTT
CASRSIGRPEAFF
>.|.|TRBV25-1|TRBJ2-7
TGTGCCAGCAGCGTCGAGATGCGGGACCGACACTCCTACGAGCAGTACTTC
CASSVEMRDRHSYEQYF
>.|.|TRBV9|TRBJ2-5
TGTGCCAGCAGCCCCCCTTCAGAGGTGGAGACCCAGTACTTC
CASSPPSEVETQYF
>.|.|TRBV7-2|TRBJ1-2
TGTGCCAGCAGCTTAGTGGACCGCGGCTACACCTTC
CASSLVDRGYTF
>many|.|TRBV7-2|TRBJ2-5
TGTGCCAGCAGGAGGGGGTTCATTGAGACCCAGTACTTC
CASRRGFIETQYF
>few|.|TRBV11-2|TRBJ2-7
TGTGCCAGCAGCTTTCCGGGGCAGGGCACCGAGCAGTACTTC
CASSFPGQGTEQYF
>.|.|TRBV2|TRBJ1-2
TGTGCCAGCCAGGACAGCAACTATGGCTACACCTTC
CASQDSNYGYTF
>many|TRBD1|TRBV20-1|TRBJ2-7
TGCAGTGCTAGAGTTAGACCAGGGGGCACCTACGAGCAGTACTTC
CSARVRPGGTYEQYF
>once|TRBD1|TRBV7-8|TRBJ2-7
TGTGCCAGCAGCCTCGGGACAGGGGGCTCCTGCGAGCAGTACTTC
CASSLGTGGSCEQYF
>.|TRBD1|TRBV10-2|TRBJ2-7
TGCGCCAGCAGTGACTCCGGACAGGGGATTGAATCCTACGAGCAGTACTTC
CASSDSGQGIESYEQYF
>many|TRBD1|TRBV5-8|TRBJ1-6
TGTGCCAGCAGCTCCACCGGGACAGCCTTTTCACCCCTCCACTTT
CASSSTGTAFSPLHF
>many|TRBD1|TRBV13|TRBJ1-2
TGTGCCAGCAGCCTCCGACAGGGCCGCGGCTACACCTTC
CASSLRQGRGYTF
>many|TRBD2|TRBV7-6|TRBJ2-7
TGTGCCAGCAGCTTACTGCGGGAGGCCGAAGAGCAGTACTTC
CASSLLREAEEQYF
>.|.|TRBV12-3/TRBV12-4|TRBJ2-5
TGTGCCAGCACCCTGGGACCAGGGTTGAAAGAGACCCAGTACTTC
CASTLGPGLKETQYF
>.|TRBD1|TRBV10-3|TRBJ2-5
TGTGCCAGCAGTTATGGGGACAGGGATCAAGAGACCCAGTACTTC
CASSYGDRDQETQYF
>many|TRBD1|TRBV19|TRBJ2-7
TGTGCCAGTAGTGTTCATACAGGGGGAACCTACGAGCAGTACTTC
CASSVHTGGTYEQYF
>many|.|TRBV11-2|TRBJ2-7
TGTGCCAGCAGCCCGACAGGCGCACCCTACGAGCAGTACTTC
CASSPTGAPYEQYF
>.|TRBD1|TRBV13|TRBJ2-2
TGTGCCAGCAGAGCCCTGACAGGGGGGAACACCGGGGAGCTGTTTTTT
CASRALTGGNTGELFF
>.|.|TRBV29-1|TRBJ1-1
TGCAGCACCCGGAAAGGGATCACTGAAGCTTTCTTT
CSTRKGITEAFF
>.|.|TRBV29-1|TRBJ1-1
TGCAGCGTTGTGACGCAAGCTAACACTGAAGCTTTCTTT
CSVVTQANTEAFF
>many|.|TRBV7-2|TRBJ1-1
TGTGCCAGCAGCTCCGGAATTGTCACCATGAACACTGAAGCTTTCTTT
CASSSGIVTMNTEAFF
>many|.|TRBV5-1|TRBJ2-7
TGCGCCAGCAGCTTTGGGGCAGACTACGAGCAGTACTTC
CASSFGADYEQYF
>.|.|TRBV29-1|TRBJ2-6
TGCAGCACGGGGATCTCTGGGGCCAACGTCCTGACTTTC
CSTGISGANVLTF
>few|.|TRBV6-5|TRBJ2-5
TGTGCCAGCAGTTACTGGCAGGGTACAGAGACCCAGTACTTC
CASSYWQGTETQYF
>few|.|TRBV7-2|TRBJ2-3
TGTGCCAGCAGCTTAGATAGGGCGTCTACAGATACGCAGTATTTT
CASSLDRASTDTQYF
>.|TRBD1|TRBV12-3/TRBV12-4|TRBJ2-2
TGTGCCAGCAGTCCCCGACAGGGGGACACCGGGGAGCTGTTTTTT
CASSPRQGDTGELFF
>.|.|TRBV7-9|TRBJ1-5
TGCGCCAGCAGCCCTACGTCCTGGGGGCCTCAGCTCCAGCATTTT
CASSPTSWGPQLQHF
>many|TRBD1|TRBV19|TRBJ1-2
TGTGCCAGTAGTATCTCCCGGGACAGCTACGTCTATGGCTACACCTTC
CASSISRDSYVYGYTF
>many|TRBD1|TRBV29-1|TRBJ2-7
TGCAGCGTCGCCGGGACAGAGGCTTCCTACGAGCAGTACTTC
CSVAGTEASYEQYF
>many|TRBD1|TRBV4-3|TRBJ2-5
TGCGCCAGCAGCCAAGGACAGGGGGGCGAGACCCAGTACTTC
CASSQGQGGETQYF
>many|.|TRBV24-1|TRBJ1-5
TGTGCCACCAGTGATTCGTCGATAAATCAGCCCCAGCATTTT
CATSDSSINQPQHF
>.|.|TRBV29-1|TRBJ2-7
TGCAGCGTTGAAGTTGAGAGGGATCAGCCCCGTGTCGAGCAGTACTTC
CSVEVERDQPRVEQYF
>few|.|TRBV24-1|TRBJ2-5
TGTGCCACCAGCGGACAGAGGGGCGCGGAGACCCAGTACTTC
CATSGQRGAETQYF
>many|.|TRBV5-1|TRBJ1-2
TGCGCCAGCAGCTTGGCGTCAGGGGCCTATGGCTACACCTTC
CASSLASGAYGYTF
>.|TRBD1|TRBV7-2|TRBJ2-7
TGTGCCAGCATCGGGACAGGGGTTTACGAGCAGTACTTC
CASIGTGVYEQYF
>many|TRBD2|TRBV6-4|TRBJ2-7
TGTGCCAGCAGTGCAGAAGCGGGGGGCCTCTACGAGCAGTACTTC
CASSAEAGGLYEQYF
>.|TRBD1|TRBV5-1|TRBJ2-2
TGCGCCAGCAGCCCAGAGATGCAGGGGGCGTATACCGGGGAGCTGTTTTTT
CASSPEMQGAYTGELFF
>many|.|TRBV5-1|TRBJ2-7
TGCGCCAGCAGCACCACACAGGGTACCGAGCAGTACTTC
CASSTTQGTEQYF
>many|TRBD2|TRBV29-1|TRBJ2-2
TGCAGCGTTGTGTGGGGGGGCACCGGGGAGCTGTTTTTT
CSVVWGGTGELFF
>.|.|TRBV10-2|TRBJ1-1
TGCGCCAACTTTAGTCTTAGAGAGAACACTGAAGCTTTCTTT
CANFSLRENTEAFF
>few|.|TRBV5-8|TRBJ1-2
TGTGCCAGCAGCACACAGTCGAACTATGGCTACACCTTC
CASSTQSNYGYTF
>.|.|TRBV10-3|TRBJ2-5
TGTGCCATATTAGGCTTCTTGTCGGGGGAGCAAGAGACCCAGTACTTC
CAILGFLSGEQETQYF